This T cell receptor beta chain appears in the sequencing data of a study of cytomegalovirus exposure and HLA in healthy donors. The study, taken as a whole, reports: Segments of the TCR beta V type were, in most cases, productive about 90% or about 30% of the time in an earlier analysis. In a later analysis, V- and J-gene trimming of beta chains associated with a DCLRE1C missense variant, replicated independently. HLA restriction was apparent for most CMV-associated TCR beta chains in a later analysis. Certain indistinguishable V segments, among them TRBV6-2 and TRBV6-3, were excluded.

Germline values: CDR1 MDHEN, CDR2 SYDVKM. The CDR3 loop spans 11 amino acids. Deletions cut 2 bases from V and 7 bases from J, with 5 bases between. This clone was seen ten or more times. Its antigen is undetermined. With 60 Vbeta and 13 Jbeta primers, the PCR was carried out. The method was immunoSEQ multiplex PCR; TCRdb's version includes in-frame clones alone and lacks a portion of them. The data hold around 130,000 clones, with roughly 70% observed a single time. This receptor was taken from a woman in her thirties or forties in good health and CMV-seropositive. Sample: PBMCs. V gene TRBV28 combines with J gene TRBJ1-2; D is uncertain. The CDR3 region is CASSLGLGYTF. The CDR3 region has the DNA TGTGCCAGCAGTTTAGGACTTGGCTACACCTTC.